What follows describes a single TCR beta chain. Its antigen is currently unknown. Measured with immunoSEQ multiplex PCR; TCRdb has only the in-frame clones, and not every one. The sample lists 65,000 to 85,000 clones; about 85% were seen once. This entry belongs to a study of T cell responses to AZD1222 COVID-19 vaccine. Study-wide findings and caveats: Clonal diversity may have been underestimated in mostly white British donors. Nearly half of unique spike-specific TCRs reportedly avoided B.1.351 and B.1.1.7 mutated regions.

V dropped 3 bases and J dropped 3; count of bases not matched to a gene: 7. Germline V CDR1 and CDR2: KGHSH, LQKENI. The CDR3 length is 16 residues. This sample comprised peripheral blood, obtained on day 0 of AZD1222 vaccination. The chain combines TRBV18 with TRBJ2-3, with TRBD1 matching over 9 bases. The receptor's source is an adult in good health. The CDR3 is CASSPTGTGKTDTQYF. In DNA form, the CDR3 reads TGTGCCAGCTCACCTACCGGGACAGGGAAGACAGATACGCAGTATTTT.